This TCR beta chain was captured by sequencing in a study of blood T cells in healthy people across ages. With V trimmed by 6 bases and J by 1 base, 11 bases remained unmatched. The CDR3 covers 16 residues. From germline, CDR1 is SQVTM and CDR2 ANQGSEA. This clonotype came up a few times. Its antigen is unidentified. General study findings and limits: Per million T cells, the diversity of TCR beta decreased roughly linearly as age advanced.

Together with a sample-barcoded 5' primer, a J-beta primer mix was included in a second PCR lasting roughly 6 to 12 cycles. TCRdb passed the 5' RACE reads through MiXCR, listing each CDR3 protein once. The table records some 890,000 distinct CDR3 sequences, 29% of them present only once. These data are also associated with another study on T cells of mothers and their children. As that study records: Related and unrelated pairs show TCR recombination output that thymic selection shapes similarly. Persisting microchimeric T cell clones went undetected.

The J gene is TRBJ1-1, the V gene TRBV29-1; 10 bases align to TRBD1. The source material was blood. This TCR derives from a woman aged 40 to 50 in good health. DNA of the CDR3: TGCAGCGTCTCACAGACAGGGGGCAGTCGGAACACTGAAGCTTTCTTT. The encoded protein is CSVSQTGGSRNTEAFF. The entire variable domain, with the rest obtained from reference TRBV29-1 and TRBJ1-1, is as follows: SAVISQKPSRDICQRGTSLTIQCQVDSQVTMMFWYRQQPGQSLTLIATANQGSEATYESGFVIDKFPISRPNLTFSTLTVSNMSPEDSSIYLCSVSQTGGSRNTEAFFGQGTRLTVV.